The 5 T cell receptor beta chains below come from one sample, sequenced in a study of neurological immune-mediated disorders. One entry per CDR3 protein results from TCRdb running MiXCR on the 5' RACE reads. Among about 79,000 distinct CDR3 sequences, less than 15% were seen once, and the ten largest hold approximately 7.5%. The sequencing input was PBMCs. The receptors originated from a woman in her forties or fifties in good health.

This clonotype was found many times. The rearrangement uses TRBV5-1 and TRBJ2-3; D is perhaps TRBD2 (6 bases). This CDR3 has 15 amino acids. Per the germline V gene, CDR1 is SGHRS and CDR2 is YFSETQ. The V end was cut by 2 bases, the J end by 1 base, with 11 bases between. This chain's CDR3 is CASSFGGEGTDTQYF. The CDR3 nucleotides are TGCGCCAGCAGCTTCGGAGGGGAAGGCACAGATACGCAGTATTTT. Looking up the rest from reference TRBV5-1 and TRBJ2-3 gives the full variable domain: KAGVTQTPRYLIKTRGQQVTLSCSPISGHRSVSWYQQTPGQGLQFLFEYFSETQRNKGNFPGRFSGRQFSNSRSEMNVSTLELGDSALYLCASSFGGEGTDTQYFGPGTRLTVL.

V is TRBV5-1 and J is TRBJ1-2; possible D gene TRBD1, 5 bases. V dropped 0 bases and J dropped 10 bases, with 19 bases sitting between them. The CDR3 extends over 15 amino acids. Germline-derived CDR1 and CDR2 are SGHRS and YFSETQ. This CDR3 is CASSLGRIGTGVYTF. CDR3 DNA sequence: TGCGCCAGCAGCTTGGGTAGGATAGGCACAGGTGTCTACACCTTC.

This clonotype was seen at least ten times. V and J are TRBV5-1 and TRBJ2-7; 9 nucleotides match TRBD2. The CDR3 spans 16 residues. Unmatched junction bases numbered 4, after V lost 0 bases and J lost 0 bases. CDR1 is SGHRS and CDR2 is YFSETQ in the germline V gene. This chain's CDR3 is CASSLGLAAHSYEQYF. CDR3 nucleotides: TGCGCCAGCAGCTTGGGACTAGCGGCTCACTCCTACGAGCAGTACTTC.

At least ten counts were recorded for this clonotype. The rearrangement links TRBV5-5 to TRBJ1-4, with D unclear. The CDR3 sequence is 15 residues long. Trimming cost V 4 bases and J 8 bases, with 18 bases left between them. Germline values: CDR1 SGHKS, CDR2 YYEKEE (reference sequence). The CDR3 DNA is TGTGCCAGCAGCAAGGGTAAAGATTCGCAGGAAAAACTGTTTTTT. Translated, it gives CASSKGKDSQEKLFF.

This clonotype was observed at least ten times. The CDR3 loop reads CASSETAYEQYF. CDR3 DNA: TGTGCCAGTTCTGAGACTGCCTACGAGCAGTACTTC. The V and J genes are TRBV3-1 and TRBJ2-7; D gene ambiguous. This CDR3 spans 12 amino acids. V was clipped by 9 bases and J by 2 bases, with 11 bases between them. Per germline, CDR1 LGHDT and CDR2 YNNKEL (reference sequence).